The source of this T cell receptor beta chain is a study of T cells in Graves' hyperthyroidism and ophthalmopathy. The sample holds many counts of this clonotype. Its specificity is not known. TCR beta CDR3 regions were amplified from RNA transcripts. Primed by the HTBI set, a first-round RT-PCR was run on the TCR CDR3. MiXCR, applied by TCRdb to the multiplex PCR reads, yields one record per CDR3 protein. The table shows 300,000 to 450,000 distinct CDR3 sequences, with approximately 13% occurring only once. Study-wide findings and caveats: The model forecast ophthalmopathy, anticipating it by a median about six months before onset.

V was trimmed by 0 bases and J by 4 bases, leaving 7 bases between them. Germline V gives CDR1 SGHAT, CDR2 FQNNGV. The CDR3 covers 13 residues. This TCR derives from a woman aged 18-29 years with Graves' hyperthyroidism. The sequencing input was blood. The J gene is TRBJ2-7, the V gene TRBV11-2; D is ambiguous. The CDR3, as DNA: TGTGCCAGCAGCTTAGAGGATTATTACGAGCAGTACTTC. Protein sequence: CASSLEDYYEQYF.